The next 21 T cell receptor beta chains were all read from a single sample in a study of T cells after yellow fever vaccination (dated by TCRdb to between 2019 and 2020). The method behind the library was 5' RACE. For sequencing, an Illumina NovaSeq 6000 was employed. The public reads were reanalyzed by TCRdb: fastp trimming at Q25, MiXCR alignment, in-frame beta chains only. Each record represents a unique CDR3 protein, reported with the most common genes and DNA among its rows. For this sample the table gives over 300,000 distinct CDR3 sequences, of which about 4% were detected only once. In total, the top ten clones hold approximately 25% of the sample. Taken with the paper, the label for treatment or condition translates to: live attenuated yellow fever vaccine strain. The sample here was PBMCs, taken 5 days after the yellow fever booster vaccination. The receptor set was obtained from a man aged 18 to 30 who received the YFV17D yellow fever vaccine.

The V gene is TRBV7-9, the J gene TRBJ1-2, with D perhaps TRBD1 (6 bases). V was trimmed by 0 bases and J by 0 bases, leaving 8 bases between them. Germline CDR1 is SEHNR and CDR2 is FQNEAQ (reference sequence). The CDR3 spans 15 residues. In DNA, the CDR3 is TGTGCCAGCAGCTTAGCGGGACAAACTAACTATGGCTACACCTTC. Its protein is CASSLAGQTNYGYTF.

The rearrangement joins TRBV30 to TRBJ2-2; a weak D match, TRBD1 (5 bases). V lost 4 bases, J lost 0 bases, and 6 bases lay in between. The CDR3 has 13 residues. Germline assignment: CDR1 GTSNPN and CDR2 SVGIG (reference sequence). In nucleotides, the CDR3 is TGTGCCTGGAAAGGGGCGAACACCGGGGAGCTGTTTTTT. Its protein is CAWKGANTGELFF. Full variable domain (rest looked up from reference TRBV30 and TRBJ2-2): SQTIHQWPATLVQPVGSPLSLECTVEGTSNPNLYWYRQAAGRGLQLLFYSVGIGQISSEVPQNLSASRPQDRQFILSSKKLLLSDSGFYLCAWKGANTGELFFGEGSRLTVL.

The CDR3 sequence is CASSLGGAIYDTQYF. In nucleotides, the CDR3 is TGTGCCAGCAGCTTAGGGGGGGCTATTTACGATACGCAGTATTTT. V and J are TRBV7-6 and TRBJ2-3; D assignment may be TRBD1 or TRBD2 (6 bases each). The length of the CDR3 is 15 residues. The germline gives CDR1 SGHVS, CDR2 FNYEAQ. V shed 1 base and J shed 6 bases, with 14 bases lying between them.

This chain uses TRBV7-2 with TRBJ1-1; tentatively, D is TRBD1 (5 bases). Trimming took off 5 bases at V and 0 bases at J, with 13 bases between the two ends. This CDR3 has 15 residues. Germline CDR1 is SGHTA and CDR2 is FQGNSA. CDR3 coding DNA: TGTGCCAGCAGCCCGAGACAGAACTTGAACACTGAAGCTTTCTTT. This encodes CASSPRQNLNTEAFF. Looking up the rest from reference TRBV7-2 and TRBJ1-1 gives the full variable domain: GAGVSQSPSNKVTEKGKDVELRCDPISGHTALYWYRQSLGQGLEFLIYFQGNSAPDKSGLPSDRFSAERTGGSVSTLTIQRTQQEDSAVYLCASSPRQNLNTEAFFGQGTRLTVV.

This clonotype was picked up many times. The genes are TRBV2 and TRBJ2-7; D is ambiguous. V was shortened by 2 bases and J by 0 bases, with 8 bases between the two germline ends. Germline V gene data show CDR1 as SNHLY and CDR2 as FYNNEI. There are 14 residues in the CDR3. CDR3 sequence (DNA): TGTGCCAGCAGTGAAAGTAGGGACTCCTACGAGCAGTACGTC. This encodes CASSESRDSYEQYV.

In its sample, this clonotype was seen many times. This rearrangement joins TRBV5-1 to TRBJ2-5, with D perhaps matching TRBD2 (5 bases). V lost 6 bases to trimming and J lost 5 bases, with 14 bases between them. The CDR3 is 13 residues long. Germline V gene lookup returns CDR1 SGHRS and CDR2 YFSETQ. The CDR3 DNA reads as TGCGCCAGCAACCCGAGGACTGGCGAGACCCAGTACTTC. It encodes CASNPRTGETQYF. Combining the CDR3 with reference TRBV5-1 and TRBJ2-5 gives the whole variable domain KAGVTQTPRYLIKTRGQQVTLSCSPISGHRSVSWYQQTPGQGLQFLFEYFSETQRNKGNFPGRFSGRQFSNSRSEMNVSTLELGDSALYLCASNPRTGETQYFGPGTRLLVL.

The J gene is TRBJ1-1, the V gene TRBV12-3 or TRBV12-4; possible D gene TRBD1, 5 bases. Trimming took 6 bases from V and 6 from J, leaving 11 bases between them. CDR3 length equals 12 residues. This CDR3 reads CASSQDTSEAFF. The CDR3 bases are TGTGCCAGCAGCCAGGACACCTCTGAAGCTTTCTTT.

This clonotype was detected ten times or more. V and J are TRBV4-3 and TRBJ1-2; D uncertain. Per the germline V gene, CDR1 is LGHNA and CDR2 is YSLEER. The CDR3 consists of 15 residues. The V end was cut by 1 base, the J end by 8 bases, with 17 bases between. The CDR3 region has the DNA TGCGCCAGCAGCCAAGTGGCGGCCCCCCCAGGAGGCTACACCTTC. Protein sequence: CASSQVAAPPGGYTF.

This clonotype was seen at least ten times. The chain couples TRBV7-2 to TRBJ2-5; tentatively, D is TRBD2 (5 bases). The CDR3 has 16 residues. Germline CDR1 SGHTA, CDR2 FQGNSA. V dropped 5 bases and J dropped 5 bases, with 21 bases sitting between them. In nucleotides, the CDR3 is TGTGCCAGCAGCCCGAAGCGTGCCCAACGAGGGGAGACCCAGTACTTC. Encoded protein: CASSPKRAQRGETQYF.

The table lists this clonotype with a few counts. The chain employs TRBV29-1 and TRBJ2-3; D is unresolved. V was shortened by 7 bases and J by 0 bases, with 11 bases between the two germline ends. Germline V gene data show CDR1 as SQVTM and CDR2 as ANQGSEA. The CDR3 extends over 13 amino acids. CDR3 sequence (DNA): TGCAGCGCACTCCAGGAGAGCACAGATACGCAGTATTTT. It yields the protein CSALQESTDTQYF.

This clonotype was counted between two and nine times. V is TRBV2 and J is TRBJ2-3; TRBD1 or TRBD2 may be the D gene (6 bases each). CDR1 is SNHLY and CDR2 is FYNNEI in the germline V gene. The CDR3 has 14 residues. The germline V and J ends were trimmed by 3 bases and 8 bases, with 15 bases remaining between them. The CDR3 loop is CASSETGAGSTQYF. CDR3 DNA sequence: TGTGCCAGCAGTGAGACGGGGGCCGGAAGTACGCAGTATTTT.

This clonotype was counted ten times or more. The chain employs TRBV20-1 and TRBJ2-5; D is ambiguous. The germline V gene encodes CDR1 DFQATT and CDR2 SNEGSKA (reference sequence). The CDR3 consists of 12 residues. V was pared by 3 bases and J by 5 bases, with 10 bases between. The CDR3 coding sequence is TGCAGTGCTAGGGACCTCTCCGAGACCCAGTACTTC. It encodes CSARDLSETQYF.

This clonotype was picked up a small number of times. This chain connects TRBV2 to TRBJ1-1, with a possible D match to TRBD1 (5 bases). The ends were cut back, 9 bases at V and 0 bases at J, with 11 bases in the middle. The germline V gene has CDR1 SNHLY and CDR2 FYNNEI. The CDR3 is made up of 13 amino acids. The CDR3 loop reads CARKTALNTEAFF. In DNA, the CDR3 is TGTGCCAGAAAGACAGCTTTGAACACTGAAGCTTTCTTT.

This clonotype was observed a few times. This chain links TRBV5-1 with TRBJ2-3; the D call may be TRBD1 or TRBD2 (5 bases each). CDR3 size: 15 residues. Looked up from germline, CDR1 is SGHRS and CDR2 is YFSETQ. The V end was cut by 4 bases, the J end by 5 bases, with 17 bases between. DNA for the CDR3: TGCGCCAGCAGCGAGACACCCGGGGCCGGAGATACGCAGTATTTT. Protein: CASSETPGAGDTQYF.

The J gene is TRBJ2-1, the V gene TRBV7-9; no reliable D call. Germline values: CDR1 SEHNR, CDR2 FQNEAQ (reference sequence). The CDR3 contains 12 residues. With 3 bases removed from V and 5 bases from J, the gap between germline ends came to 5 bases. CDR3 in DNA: TGTGCCAGCAGCTTTGGAGACAATGAGCAGTTCTTC. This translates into CASSFGDNEQFF.

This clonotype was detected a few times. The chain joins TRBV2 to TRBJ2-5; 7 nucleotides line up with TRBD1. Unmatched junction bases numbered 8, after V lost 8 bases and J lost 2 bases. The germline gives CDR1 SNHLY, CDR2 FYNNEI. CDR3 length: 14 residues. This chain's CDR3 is CASFRPGQQETQYF. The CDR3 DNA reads TGTGCCAGCTTCCGACCGGGACAGCAAGAGACCCAGTACTTC.

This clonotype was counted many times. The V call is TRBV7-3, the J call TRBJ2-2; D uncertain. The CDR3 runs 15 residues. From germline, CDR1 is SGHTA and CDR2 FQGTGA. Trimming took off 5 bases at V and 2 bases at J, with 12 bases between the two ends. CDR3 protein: CASSPRFRNTGELFF. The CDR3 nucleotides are TGTGCCAGCAGCCCCCGTTTTCGAAACACCGGGGAGCTGTTTTTT.

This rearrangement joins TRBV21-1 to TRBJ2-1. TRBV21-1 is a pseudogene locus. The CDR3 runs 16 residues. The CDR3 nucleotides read TGTGCCAGCAGCAAAGCGCCAAGGAGCTCAAAGAATGAGCAGTTCTTC. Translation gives CASSKAPRSSKNEQFF.

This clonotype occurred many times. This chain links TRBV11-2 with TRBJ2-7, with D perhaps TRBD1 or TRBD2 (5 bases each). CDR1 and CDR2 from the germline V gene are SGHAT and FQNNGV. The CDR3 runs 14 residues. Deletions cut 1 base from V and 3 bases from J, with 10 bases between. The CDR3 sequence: CASSLAVGDYEQYF. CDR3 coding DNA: TGTGCCAGCAGCTTAGCCGTGGGGGACTACGAGCAGTACTTC.

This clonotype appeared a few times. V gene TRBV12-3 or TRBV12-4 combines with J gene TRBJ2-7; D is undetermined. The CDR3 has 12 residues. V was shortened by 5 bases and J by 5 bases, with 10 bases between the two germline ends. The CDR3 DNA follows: TGTGCCAGCAGTCCCGACATTAACGAGCAGTACTTC. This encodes CASSPDINEQYF.

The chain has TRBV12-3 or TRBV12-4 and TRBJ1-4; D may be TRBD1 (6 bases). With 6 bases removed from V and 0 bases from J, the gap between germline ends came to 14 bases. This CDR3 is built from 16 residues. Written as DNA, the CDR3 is TGTGCCAGCAGGCCCGGGACATACTCAACTAATGAAAAACTGTTTTTT. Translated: CASRPGTYSTNEKLFF.